This TCR beta chain came from a study of cytomegalovirus exposure and HLA in healthy donors. Study summary: Unique TCRs numbering around 80 million, obtained from HLA-typed donors, made up an early data release. Overall study findings and caveats: Sequences of the TCR beta chain were said to predict the HLA-A and HLA-B alleles of most subjects accurately.

Points on this clone: As yet, its antigen is unknown.

Use of 60 Vbeta and 13 Jbeta primers characterized the PCR. Some clones are missing from TCRdb's copy, which holds only in-frame ones; the method was immunoSEQ multiplex PCR. The sample includes over 140,000 clones, 65% to 85% of them seen just once. The germline V gene has CDR1 SGHDT and CDR2 YYEEEE. The CDR3 is 14 residues long. The trim removed 0 bases at V and 7 bases at J, leaving 3 bases unmatched. The receptor's source is a man in his forties or fifties in good health and CMV-seronegative. Sequencing used PBMCs. The V and J genes are TRBV5-6 and TRBJ2-1; 8 nucleotides match TRBD2. For the CDR3, the DNA is TGTGCCAGCAGCTTGGAACTAGCGGTGAATGAGCAGTTCTTC. It yields the protein CASSLELAVNEQFF. Based on the CDR3 plus reference TRBV5-6 and TRBJ2-1, the full variable domain is DAGVTQSPTHLIKTRGQQVTLRCSPKSGHDTVSWYQQALGQGPQFIFQYYEEEERQRGNFPDRFSGHQFPNYSSELNVNALLLGDSALYLCASSLELAVNEQFFGPGTRLTVL.